This is a list of T cell receptor beta chains from one sample in a study of blood T cell repertoires in COVID-19. Repertoires were generated with immunoSEQ multiplex PCR, while TCRdb's copy carries only in-frame clones and drops some. The sample carries about 190,000 clones, 85% to 90% recorded once. The specimen sequenced was PBMCs or T cells enriched from blood (not recorded which). These receptors came from a woman aged 40 to 55 in a cohort exposed to, infected with or recovered from COVID-19 (not recorded which). Each CDR3 is given with its conserved first and last residue. The D gene is left open where the match is weak. Some rows mark clone size as missing; the rest say once, few, many or name a class of expanded clone.

v_call	clone_size	j_call	cdr3_length	d_call	cdr3_aa	cdr3_nt
TRBV9	.	TRBJ1-6	14	TRBD1	CASSAGTGSLTLHF	TGTGCCAGCAGCGCCGGGACAGGGAGCCTCACCCTCCACTTT
TRBV7-2	.	TRBJ2-7	15	.	CASTTLRGSGYEQYF	TGTGCCAGCACCACTTTGCGGGGCAGTGGGTACGAGCAGTACTTC
TRBV24-1	.	TRBJ2-7	11	.	CATSAGDEQYF	TGTGCCACCAGTGCGGGGGACGAGCAGTACTTC
TRBV18	.	TRBJ2-1	17	.	CASSLLATGDPYNEQFF	TGTGCCAGCTCACTATTAGCGACTGGAGACCCCTACAATGAGCAGTTCTTC
TRBV6-1	few	TRBJ1-2	15	.	CASSDPGHINYGYTF	TGTGCCAGCAGTGATCCGGGACATATTAACTATGGCTACACCTTC
TRBV4-1	few	TRBJ1-1	16	TRBD1	CASSQVIGTANTEAFF	TGCGCCAGCAGCCAAGTTATAGGGACAGCGAACACTGAAGCTTTCTTT
TRBV7-6	few	TRBJ1-2	13	TRBD1	CASSPGQFDGYTF	TGTGCCAGCAGCCCGGGACAGTTTGATGGCTACACCTTC
TRBV28	.	TRBJ2-1	15	TRBD2	CASRRLAGGRGEQFF	TGTGCCAGCAGGCGGCTAGCGGGGGGACGGGGGGAGCAGTTCTTC
TRBV4-1	.	TRBJ2-1	12	.	CASALAPNEQFF	TGCGCCAGCGCCTTAGCCCCCAATGAGCAGTTCTTC
TRBV4-2	once	TRBJ2-1	15	TRBD1	CASSRGTGEYNEQFF	TGTGCCAGCAGCCGCGGGACAGGTGAATACAATGAGCAGTTCTTC
TRBV19	.	TRBJ2-7	11	.	CASSHNYEQYF	TGTGCCAGTAGTCACAACTACGAGCAGTACTTC
TRBV3-1/TRBV3-2	once	TRBJ2-3	17	TRBD1	CASSQSTGGWGTDTQYF	TGTGCCAGCAGCCAATCGACAGGGGGGTGGGGCACAGATACGCAGTATTTT
TRBV4-1	.	TRBJ1-5	14	.	CASSQGPGIEPQHF	TGCGCCAGCAGCCAAGGCCCAGGGATAGAGCCCCAGCATTTT
TRBV10-3	.	TRBJ1-1	16	TRBD1	CAISGRTGYENTEAFF	TGTGCCATCAGTGGAAGGACAGGATACGAGAACACTGAAGCTTTCTTT
TRBV27	.	TRBJ2-1	15	TRBD1	CASSPTGGSYNEQFF	TGTGCCAGCAGTCCCACAGGGGGCTCCTACAATGAGCAGTTCTTC
TRBV11-2	.	TRBJ1-1	14	.	CASSLEARDTEAFF	TGTGCCAGCAGCTTAGAGGCCCGGGACACTGAAGCTTTCTTT
TRBV5-1	.	TRBJ2-2	16	TRBD1	CASTYPGTGGTGELFF	TGCGCCAGCACCTACCCCGGGACAGGGGGGACCGGGGAGCTGTTTTTT
TRBV27	.	TRBJ1-2	15	TRBD1	CASSPTTGEVYGYTF	TGTGCCAGCAGTCCGACGACAGGGGAAGTTTATGGCTACACCTTC
TRBV15	.	TRBJ1-1	11	TRBD1	CATGGGTGDFF	TGTGCCACCGGCGGCGGGACAGGAGACTTCTTT
TRBV15	.	TRBJ2-5	14	.	CATSRDWAQETQYF	TGTGCCACCAGCAGAGATTGGGCCCAAGAGACCCAGTACTTC
TRBV3-1/TRBV3-2	.	TRBJ1-2	15	.	CASSLRSWTDYGYTF	TGTGCCAGCAGCCTACGTAGTTGGACAGACTATGGCTACACCTTC
TRBV9	.	TRBJ2-3	17	TRBD2	CASSPGFGTSGTDTQYF	TGTGCCAGCAGCCCAGGGTTTGGGACTAGCGGCACAGATACGCAGTATTTT
TRBV2	.	TRBJ1-2	16	TRBD1	CASSPLRDRGGYGYTF	TGTGCCAGCAGCCCGCTTAGGGACAGGGGGGGCTATGGCTACACCTTC